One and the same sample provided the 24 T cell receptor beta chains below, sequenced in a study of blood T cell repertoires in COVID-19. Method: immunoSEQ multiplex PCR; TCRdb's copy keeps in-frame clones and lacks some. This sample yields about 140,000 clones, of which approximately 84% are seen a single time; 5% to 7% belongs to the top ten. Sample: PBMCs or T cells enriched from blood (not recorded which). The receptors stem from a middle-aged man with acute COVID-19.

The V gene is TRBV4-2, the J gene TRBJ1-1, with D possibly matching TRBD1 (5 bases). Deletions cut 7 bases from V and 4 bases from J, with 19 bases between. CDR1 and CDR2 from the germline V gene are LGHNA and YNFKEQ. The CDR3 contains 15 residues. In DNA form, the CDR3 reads TGTGCCAGCACCCCCGGCCTCAGGGAAATCACTGAAGCTTTCTTT. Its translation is CASTPGLREITEAFF.

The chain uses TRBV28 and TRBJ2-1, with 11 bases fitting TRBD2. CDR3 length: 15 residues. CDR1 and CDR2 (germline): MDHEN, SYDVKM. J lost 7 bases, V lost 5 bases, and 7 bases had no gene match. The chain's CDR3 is CASSLSGRAENEQFF. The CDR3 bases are TGTGCCAGCAGTCTTAGCGGGAGGGCCGAAAATGAGCAGTTCTTC.

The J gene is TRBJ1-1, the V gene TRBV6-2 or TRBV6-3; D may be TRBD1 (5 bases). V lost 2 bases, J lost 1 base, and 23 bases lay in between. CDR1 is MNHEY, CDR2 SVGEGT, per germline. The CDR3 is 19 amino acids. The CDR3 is CASSYTTGTGVRWNTEAFF. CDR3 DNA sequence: TGTGCCAGCAGTTACACCACCGGGACGGGAGTAAGGTGGAACACTGAAGCTTTCTTT.

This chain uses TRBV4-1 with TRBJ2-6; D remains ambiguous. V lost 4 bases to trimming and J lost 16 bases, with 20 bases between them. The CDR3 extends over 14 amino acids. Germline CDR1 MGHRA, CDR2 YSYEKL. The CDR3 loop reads CASSLTNPARSLTF. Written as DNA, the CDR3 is TGCGCCAGCAGCCTCACTAACCCGGCCCGCTCTCTGACTTTC.

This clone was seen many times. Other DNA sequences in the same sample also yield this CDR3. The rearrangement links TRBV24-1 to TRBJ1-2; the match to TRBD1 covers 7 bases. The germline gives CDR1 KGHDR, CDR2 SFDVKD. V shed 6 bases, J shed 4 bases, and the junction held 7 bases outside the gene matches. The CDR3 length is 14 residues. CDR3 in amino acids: CATSPSGTVYGYTF. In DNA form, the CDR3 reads TGTGCCACCAGTCCGTCCGGGACAGTCTATGGCTACACCTTC.

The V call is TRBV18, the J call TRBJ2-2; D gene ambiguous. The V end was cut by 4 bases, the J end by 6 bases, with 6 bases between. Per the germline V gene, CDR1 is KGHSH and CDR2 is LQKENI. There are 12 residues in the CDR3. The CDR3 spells CASSLLSGELFF. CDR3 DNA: TGTGCCAGCTCACTTCTATCCGGGGAGCTGTTTTTT.

The DNA of the CDR3 is TGCAGTGCTAGTCCACAGGGCTACGAGCAGTACTTC. Translation: CSASPQGYEQYF. This chain uses TRBV20-1 with TRBJ2-7; TRBD1 might be the D (6 bases). CDR1 and CDR2 (germline): DFQATT, SNEGSKA (reference sequence). The V gene lost 3 bases and the J gene lost 3 bases, with 9 bases spanning the gap. This CDR3 is built from 12 residues.

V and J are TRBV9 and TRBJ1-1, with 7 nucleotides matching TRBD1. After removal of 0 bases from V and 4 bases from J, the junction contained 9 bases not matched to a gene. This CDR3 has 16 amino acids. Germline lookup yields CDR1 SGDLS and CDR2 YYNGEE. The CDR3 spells CASSVVGQEAGTEAFF. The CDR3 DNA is TGTGCCAGCAGCGTAGTAGGACAGGAGGCGGGCACTGAAGCTTTCTTT.

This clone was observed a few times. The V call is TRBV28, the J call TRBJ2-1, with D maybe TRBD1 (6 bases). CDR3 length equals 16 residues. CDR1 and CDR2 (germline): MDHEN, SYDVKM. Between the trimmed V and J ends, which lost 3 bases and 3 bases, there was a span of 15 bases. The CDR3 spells CASSFEADRNYNEQFF. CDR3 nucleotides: TGTGCCAGCAGTTTTGAGGCGGACAGAAACTACAATGAGCAGTTCTTC.

CDR3 sequence: CASSLSDRGYYGYTF. The CDR3 DNA reads TGTGCCAGCAGCTTATCGGACAGGGGCTACTATGGCTACACCTTC. The rearrangement uses TRBV5-5 and TRBJ1-2; 9 positions agree with TRBD1. CDR1 is SGHKS, CDR2 YYEKEE, per germline (reference sequence). The CDR3 runs 15 residues. The trim removed 2 bases at V and 3 bases at J, leaving 5 bases unmatched.

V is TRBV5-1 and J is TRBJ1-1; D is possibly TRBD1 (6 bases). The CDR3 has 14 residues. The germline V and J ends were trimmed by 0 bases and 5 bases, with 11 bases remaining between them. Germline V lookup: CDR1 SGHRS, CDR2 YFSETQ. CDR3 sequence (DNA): TGCGCCAGCAGCTTGGGCAGGGGAAGAACTGAAGCTTTCTTT. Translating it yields CASSLGRGRTEAFF.

DNA for the CDR3: TGCAGCGTTGCTCGGCTTCGGGATGGCTACACCTTC. It yields the protein CSVARLRDGYTF. The V gene is TRBV29-1, the J gene TRBJ1-2; D not resolved. V was trimmed by 4 bases and J by 6 bases, leaving 12 bases between them. The V gene's germline CDR1 is SQVTM and CDR2 ANQGSEA. The CDR3 sequence is 12 residues long.

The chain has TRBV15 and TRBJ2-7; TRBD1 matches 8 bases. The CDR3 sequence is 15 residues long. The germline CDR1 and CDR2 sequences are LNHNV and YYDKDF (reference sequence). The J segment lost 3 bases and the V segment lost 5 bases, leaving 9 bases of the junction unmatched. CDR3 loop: CATSLSTGAGYEQYF. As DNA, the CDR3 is TGTGCCACCAGCCTTTCGACAGGGGCGGGCTACGAGCAGTACTTC.

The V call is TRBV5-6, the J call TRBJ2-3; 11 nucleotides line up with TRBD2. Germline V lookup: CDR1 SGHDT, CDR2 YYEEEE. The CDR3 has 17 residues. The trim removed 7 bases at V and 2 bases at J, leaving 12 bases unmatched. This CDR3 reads CASSTPGLAVDTDTQYF. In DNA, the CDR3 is TGTGCCAGCTCAACCCCGGGACTAGCGGTTGACACAGATACGCAGTATTTT. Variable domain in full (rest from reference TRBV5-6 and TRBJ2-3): DAGVTQSPTHLIKTRGQQVTLRCSPKSGHDTVSWYQQALGQGPQFIFQYYEEEERQRGNFPDRFSGHQFPNYSSELNVNALLLGDSALYLCASSTPGLAVDTDTQYFGPGTRLTVL.

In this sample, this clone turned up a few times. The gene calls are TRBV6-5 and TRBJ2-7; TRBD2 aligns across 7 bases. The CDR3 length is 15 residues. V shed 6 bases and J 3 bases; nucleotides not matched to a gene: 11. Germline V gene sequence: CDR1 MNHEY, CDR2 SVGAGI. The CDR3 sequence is CASSPLEGGRYEQYF. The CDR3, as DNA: TGTGCCAGCAGCCCCCTCGAGGGAGGGCGCTACGAGCAGTACTTC.

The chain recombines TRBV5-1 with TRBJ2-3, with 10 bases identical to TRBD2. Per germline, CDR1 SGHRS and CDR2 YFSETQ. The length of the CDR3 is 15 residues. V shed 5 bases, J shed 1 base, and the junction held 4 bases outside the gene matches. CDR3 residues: CASRPGTSGTDTQYF. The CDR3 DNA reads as TGCGCCAGCAGACCCGGGACTAGCGGCACAGATACGCAGTATTTT.

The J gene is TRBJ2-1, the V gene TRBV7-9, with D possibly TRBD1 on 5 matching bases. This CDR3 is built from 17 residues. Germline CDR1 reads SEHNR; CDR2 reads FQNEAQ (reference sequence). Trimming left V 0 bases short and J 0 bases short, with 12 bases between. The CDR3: CASSLADRLFSYNEQFF. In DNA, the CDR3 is TGTGCCAGCAGCTTAGCAGACAGACTCTTCTCCTACAATGAGCAGTTCTTC.

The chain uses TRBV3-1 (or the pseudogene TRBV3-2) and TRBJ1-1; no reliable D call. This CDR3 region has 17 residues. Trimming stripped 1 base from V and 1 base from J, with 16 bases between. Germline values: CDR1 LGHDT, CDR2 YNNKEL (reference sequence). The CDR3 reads CASSQGSGSRGNTEAFF. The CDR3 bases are TGTGCCAGCAGCCAAGGGTCGGGGTCTAGAGGGAACACTGAAGCTTTCTTT.

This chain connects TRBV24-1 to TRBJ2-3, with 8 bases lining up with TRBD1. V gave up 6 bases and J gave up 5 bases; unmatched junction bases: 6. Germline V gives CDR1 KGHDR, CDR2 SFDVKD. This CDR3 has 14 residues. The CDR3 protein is CATSPPGGRDTQYF. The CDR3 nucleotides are TGTGCCACCAGTCCTCCAGGGGGCCGAGATACGCAGTATTTT.

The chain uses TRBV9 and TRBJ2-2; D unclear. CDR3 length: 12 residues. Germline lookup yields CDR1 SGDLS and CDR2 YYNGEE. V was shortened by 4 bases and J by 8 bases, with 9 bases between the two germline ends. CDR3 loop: CASSLSVGELFF. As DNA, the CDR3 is TGTGCCAGCAGCCTTTCGGTAGGGGAGCTGTTTTTT.

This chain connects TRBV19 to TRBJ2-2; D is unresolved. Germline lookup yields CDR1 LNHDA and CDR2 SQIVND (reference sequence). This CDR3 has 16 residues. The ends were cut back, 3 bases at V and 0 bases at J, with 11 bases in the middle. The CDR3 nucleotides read TGTGCCAGTAGTATCTGGCCCGAAGCGAACACCGGGGAGCTGTTTTTT. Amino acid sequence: CASSIWPEANTGELFF.

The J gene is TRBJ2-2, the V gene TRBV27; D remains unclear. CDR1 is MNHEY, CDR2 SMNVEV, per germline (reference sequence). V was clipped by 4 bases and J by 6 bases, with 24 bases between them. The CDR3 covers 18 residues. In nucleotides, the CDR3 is TGTGCCAGCAGTTACATTCTTCACAACCCGACAAGCCCCGGGGAGCTGTTTTTT. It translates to CASSYILHNPTSPGELFF.

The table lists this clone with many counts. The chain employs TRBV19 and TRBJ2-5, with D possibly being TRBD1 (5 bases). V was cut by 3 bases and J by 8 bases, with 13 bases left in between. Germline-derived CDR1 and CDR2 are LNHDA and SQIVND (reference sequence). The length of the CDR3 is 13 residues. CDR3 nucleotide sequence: TGTGCCAGTAGTATTGGGGCTGGGGAAACCCAGTACTTC. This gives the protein CASSIGAGETQYF. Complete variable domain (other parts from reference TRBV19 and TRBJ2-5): DGGITQSPKYLFRKEGQNVTLSCEQNLNHDAMYWYRQDPGQGLRLIYYSQIVNDFQKGDIAEGYSVSREKKESFPLTVTSAQKNPTAFYLCASSIGAGETQYFGPGTRLLVL.

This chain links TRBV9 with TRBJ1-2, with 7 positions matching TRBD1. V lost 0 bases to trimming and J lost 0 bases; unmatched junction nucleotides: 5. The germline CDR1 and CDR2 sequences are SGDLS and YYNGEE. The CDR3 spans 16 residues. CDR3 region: CASSVVRTGTNYGYTF. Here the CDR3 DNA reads TGTGCCAGCAGCGTAGTGAGGACAGGAACTAACTATGGCTACACCTTC.